The rows below give T cell receptor beta chains drawn from one sample of a study of OX40 agonist ivuxolimab in advanced cancers. Libraries were prepared by immunoSEQ multiplex PCR; TCRdb keeps only in-frame clonotypes and omits some of them. The sample has around 150,000 clones, 75% to 95% seen once; the top ten hold about 1%. Sample: CD4+ or CD8+ T cells sorted from blood, taken in a trial of the OX40 agonist ivuxolimab. The origin of the receptors is an adult with an advanced solid tumor such as melanoma, head and neck, liver or kidney cancer. Each CDR3 is given with its conserved first and last residue. Each record gives: V gene, D gene, J gene, clone size, CDR3 protein, CDR3 DNA. The D gene is left open where the match is weak. A row's size may be missing; if present it is once, few, many or a size class.

>TRBV15|.|TRBJ1-3|.
CATSRAVSGNTIYF
TGTGCCACCAGCAGAGCAGTTTCTGGAAACACCATATATTTT
>TRBV25-1|TRBD1|TRBJ2-2|.
CATRPGQGWTGELFF
TGTGCCACCCGACCGGGACAGGGGTGGACCGGGGAGCTGTTTTTT
>TRBV19|.|TRBJ2-2|.
CASTLRAAGELFF
TGTGCCAGTACCCTCAGGGCGGCCGGGGAGCTGTTTTTT
>TRBV6-5|.|TRBJ2-1|.
CASSATGIEQFF
TGTGCCAGCAGCGCCACAGGGATCGAGCAGTTCTTC
>TRBV6-4|.|TRBJ2-5|once
CASASQDQETQYF
TGTGCCAGCGCCTCACAGGATCAAGAGACCCAGTACTTC
>TRBV28|.|TRBJ1-2|.
CASREPTNYGYTF
TGTGCCAGCAGGGAGCCCACTAACTATGGCTACACCTTC
>TRBV19|TRBD1|TRBJ1-1|.
CASSMSHRGNTEAFF
TGTGCCAGTAGTATGAGTCACAGGGGGAACACTGAAGCTTTCTTT
>TRBV18|.|TRBJ2-1|.
CASSQGVNNEQFF
TGTGCCAGCTCCCAGGGAGTTAACAATGAGCAGTTCTTC
>TRBV9|TRBD1|TRBJ1-4|.
CASSAGGDEKLFF
TGTGCCAGCAGCGCAGGGGGCGACGAAAAACTGTTTTTT
>TRBV28|.|TRBJ2-5|.
CASSLPAYGKETQYF
TGTGCCAGCAGTTTACCTGCGTATGGAAAAGAGACCCAGTACTTC
>TRBV27|.|TRBJ1-1|.
CASSLSSATEAFF
TGTGCCAGCAGTTTATCCTCCGCCACTGAAGCTTTCTTT
>TRBV28|TRBD1|TRBJ2-7|once
CASSLPQGAYEQYF
TGTGCCAGCAGTTTACCACAGGGGGCCTACGAGCAGTACTTC
>TRBV15|TRBD2|TRBJ2-1|.
CATSKRGLGPINEQFF
TGTGCCACCAGCAAGAGGGGACTAGGCCCGATCAATGAGCAGTTCTTC
>TRBV7-9|.|TRBJ1-4|.
CASSLTGTLGEKLFF
TGTGCCAGCAGCTTAACCGGGACTCTGGGAGAAAAACTGTTTTTT
>TRBV14|.|TRBJ2-3|.
CASSTNTDTQYF
TGTGCCAGCAGCACTAACACAGATACGCAGTATTTT
>TRBV28|.|TRBJ2-7|.
CASSDIPGPPYEQYF
TGTGCCAGCAGCGATATACCGGGACCTCCCTACGAGCAGTACTTC
>TRBV5-6|.|TRBJ2-4|once
CASSLGENIQYF
TGTGCCAGCAGCTTGGGAGAAAACATTCAGTACTTC
>TRBV5-1|TRBD1|TRBJ1-4|once
CASSLGQGAWLANEKLFF
TGCGCCAGCAGCTTGGGACAGGGGGCTTGGTTAGCTAATGAAAAACTGTTTTTT
>TRBV6-1|.|TRBJ2-6|once
CASSEVSGANVLTF
TGTGCCAGCAGTGAAGTATCTGGGGCCAACGTCCTGACTTTC
>TRBV19|.|TRBJ2-1|.
CASGSYNEQFF
TGTGCCAGTGGTTCCTACAATGAGCAGTTCTTC
>TRBV7-9|.|TRBJ2-7|few
CASSLEGAEQYF
TGTGCCAGCAGCTTAGAAGGGGCCGAGCAGTACTTC
>TRBV21-1|.|TRBJ2-7|.
CASSNGGRYEQYF
TGTGCCAGCAGCAATGGTGGCCGCTACGAGCAGTACTTC
>TRBV21-1|.|TRBJ2-4|.
CASSKEIGHEAKNIQYF
TGTGCCAGCAGCAAAGAAATTGGCCACGAAGCCAAAAACATTCAGTACTTC
>TRBV9|.|TRBJ2-1|few
CASSGSNEQFF
TGTGCCAGCAGCGGTAGTAATGAGCAGTTCTTC
>TRBV5-1|.|TRBJ2-6|.
CASSLMSRVQSGANVLTF
TGCGCCAGCAGCTTGATGTCCAGGGTCCAATCCGGGGCCAACGTCCTGACTTTC